These T cell receptor beta chains were read from a single sample in a study of chemoradiotherapy in HPV16-positive cancers. Sequencing used immunoSEQ multiplex PCR; TCRdb keeps in-frame clones, though not all of them. Of about 68,000 clones in the sample, roughly 86% were seen once. Sequencing was performed on blood, taken from a patient who underwent chemoradiotherapy. These receptors all stem from a human donor with HPV-associated anogenital cancer. CDR3s include the opening cysteine and the closing phenylalanine or tryptophan. The D gene is left open where the match is weak. A clone size is listed for some rows: how often the clone was seen (once, few, many), or a class if it is expanded.

clone size	D gene	J gene	V gene	CDR3 protein	CDR3 DNA
.	TRBD2	TRBJ2-3	TRBV7-2	CASSFRLAGGLTDTQYF	TGTGCCAGCAGCTTCCGGCTAGCGGGGGGACTCACAGATACGCAGTATTTT
.	TRBD2	TRBJ2-1	TRBV29-1	CSGGTSGSVQFF	TGCAGCGGTGGGACTAGCGGGAGTGTGCAGTTCTTC
.	TRBD2	TRBJ2-7	TRBV5-1	CASNTSGGSYEQYF	TGCGCCAGCAATACCAGCGGGGGGTCCTACGAGCAGTACTTC
.	.	TRBJ1-5	TRBV10-3	CAIGRAGWPQHF	TGTGCCATCGGCAGGGCCGGTTGGCCCCAGCATTTT
.	.	TRBJ1-2	TRBV27	CASSFSGTGYTF	TGTGCCAGCAGTTTTTCAGGGACTGGCTACACCTTC
few	.	TRBJ1-5	TRBV6-5	CASSSGASNQPQHF	TGTGCCAGCAGTTCCGGGGCTAGCAATCAGCCCCAGCATTTT
.	TRBD2	TRBJ2-1	TRBV13	CASSSGTSPYNEQFF	TGTGCCAGCAGCTCCGGGACTAGCCCTTACAATGAGCAGTTCTTC
.	.	TRBJ1-1	TRBV10-1	CASSQRTAGVTEAFF	TGCGCCAGCAGTCAACGAACCGCAGGGGTGACTGAAGCTTTCTTT
.	.	TRBJ2-3	TRBV7-2	CASSRDYFSTDTQYF	TGTGCCAGCAGCCGTGACTATTTTAGCACAGATACGCAGTATTTT
.	TRBD2	TRBJ2-2	TRBV11-2	CASSFSGRGNTGELFF	TGTGCCAGCAGCTTTAGCGGGAGGGGGAACACCGGGGAGCTGTTTTTT
.	TRBD1	TRBJ2-6	TRBV2	CASSGDRAGGANVLTF	TGTGCCAGCAGTGGGGACAGGGCCGGTGGGGCCAACGTCCTGACTTTC
.	.	TRBJ1-5	TRBV7-8	CASSAAVVQPQHF	TGTGCCAGCAGCGCGGCAGTTGTTCAGCCCCAGCATTTT
.	TRBD2	TRBJ2-7	TRBV19	CASSKEGLAGFYEQYF	TGTGCCAGTAGTAAGGAGGGACTAGCGGGATTCTACGAGCAGTACTTC
.	TRBD1	TRBJ2-7	TRBV5-1	CASSLGGTGAHEQYF	TGCGCCAGCAGCTTGGGAGGGACAGGGGCCCACGAGCAGTACTTC
.	.	TRBJ2-7	TRBV28	CASSFQYRSYEQYF	TGTGCCAGCAGTTTTCAGTACAGGTCCTACGAGCAGTACTTC
.	TRBD2	TRBJ2-1	TRBV6-5	CASSYSTAGGPYEQFF	TGTGCCAGCAGTTACTCGACAGCGGGAGGGCCATATGAGCAGTTCTTC
.	.	TRBJ2-2	TRBV5-1	CASSRSIVAANTGELFF	TGCGCCAGCAGCCGCTCCATAGTAGCGGCGAACACCGGGGAGCTGTTTTTT
once	.	TRBJ1-2	TRBV14	CASSQSTGARGYTF	TGTGCCAGCAGTCAGTCGACTGGGGCTAGGGGCTACACCTTC
.	.	TRBJ2-7	TRBV6-6	CASTTGRGSTYEQYF	TGTGCCAGCACCACCGGACGGGGGAGTACCTACGAGCAGTACTTC
.	.	TRBJ1-1	TRBV5-1	CASSPSGAGMNTEAFF	TGCGCCAGCAGCCCGTCCGGGGCAGGGATGAACACTGAAGCTTTCTTT
.	.	TRBJ2-1	TRBV11-3	CASSLRDGDNEQFF	TGTGCCAGCAGCCTCCGGGACGGTGACAATGAGCAGTTCTTC
.	TRBD1	TRBJ2-7	TRBV7-3	CASSSGTGTLNEQYF	TGTGCCAGCAGCTCCGGGACAGGGACACTAAACGAGCAGTACTTC
.	.	TRBJ1-1	TRBV2	CASREEEGTNTEAFF	TGTGCCAGCAGAGAAGAGGAAGGGACGAACACTGAAGCTTTCTTT
.	.	TRBJ2-7	TRBV5-1	CASSLWAVSSYEQYF	TGCGCCAGCAGCTTGTGGGCAGTGAGCTCCTACGAGCAGTACTTC
.	TRBD1	TRBJ1-1	TRBV27	CASSFGDRGSKAFF	TGTGCCAGCAGTTTTGGGGACAGGGGGTCAAAAGCTTTCTTT
once	.	TRBJ2-7	TRBV7-9	CASSLGVWQYF	TGTGCCAGCAGCTTAGGGGTTTGGCAGTACTTC
.	TRBD1	TRBJ2-5	TRBV19	CASSKDRASETQYF	TGTGCCAGTAGCAAGGACAGGGCTTCAGAGACCCAGTACTTC
.	.	TRBJ1-2	TRBV6-1	CASSEVGLRGYTF	TGTGCCAGCAGTGAAGTGGGACTTAGGGGCTACACCTTC
.	.	TRBJ1-4	TRBV7-9	CASSLAAGDSTNEKLFF	TGTGCCAGCAGCTTGGCCGCAGGGGATTCAACTAATGAAAAACTGTTTTTT
.	.	TRBJ2-2	TRBV5-1	CASSAGARELFF	TGCGCCAGCAGCGCGGGTGCCCGGGAGCTGTTTTTT
.	.	TRBJ2-5	TRBV10-3	CAITAGIQETQYF	TGTGCCATCACTGCGGGGATCCAAGAGACCCAGTACTTC
.	TRBD1	TRBJ1-6	TRBV2	CASSEGQGANSPLHF	TGTGCCAGCAGTGAAGGACAGGGGGCTAATTCACCCCTCCACTTT
.	TRBD2	TRBJ2-2	TRBV4-1	CARLTGLAGGLNTGELFF	TGCGCCAGACTTACTGGACTAGCGGGGGGCCTGAACACCGGGGAGCTGTTTTTT
.	TRBD1	TRBJ2-1	TRBV4-1	CASSQQGQGAYNEQFF	TGCGCCAGCAGCCAACAGGGACAGGGGGCCTACAATGAGCAGTTCTTC
.	TRBD1	TRBJ1-1	TRBV13	CASSFGQGLEAFF	TGTGCCAGCAGCTTTGGACAGGGGTTGGAGGCTTTCTTT
.	TRBD1	TRBJ1-4	TRBV19	CASSSGQGYEKLFF	TGTGCCAGTAGTTCTGGACAGGGGTACGAAAAACTGTTTTTT
.	.	TRBJ2-2	TRBV21-1	CASRGGGGNTGELFF	TGTGCCAGCAGGGGCGGCGGGGGGAACACCGGGGAGCTGTTTTTT